The 5 T cell receptor beta chains reported below all come from one sample, sequenced in a study of cytomegalovirus exposure and HLA in healthy donors. Both 60 Vbeta primers and 13 Jbeta primers went into the PCR. Produced via immunoSEQ multiplex PCR; TCRdb's table is partial and in-frame only. Of approximately 100,000 clones in the sample, approximately 68% were seen once. Sequenced: PBMCs. The receptors shown here come from a woman younger than 35 in good health and CMV-seropositive.

V usage is TRBV7-3 and J usage is TRBJ2-6; 9 nucleotides align to TRBD2. From germline, CDR1 is SGHTA and CDR2 FQGTGA. The CDR3 is made up of 20 amino acids. V lost 0 bases to trimming and J lost 4 bases; unmatched junction nucleotides: 13. CDR3: CASSLTISSGIGGGANVLTF. Written as DNA, the CDR3 is TGTGCCAGCAGCTTAACGATTTCTAGCGGGATAGGGGGAGGGGCCAACGTCCTGACTTTC.

The rearrangement uses TRBV19 and TRBJ2-5, with D tentatively TRBD2 (5 bases). CDR3 size: 12 residues. V was trimmed by 4 bases and J by 5 bases, leaving 8 bases between them. Germline V gives CDR1 LNHDA, CDR2 SQIVND (reference sequence). CDR3 DNA: TGTGCCAGTAGTACCACGGGGGAGACCCAGTACTTC. Its translation is CASSTTGETQYF.

This chain connects TRBV6-9 to TRBJ2-5; no firm D call. Germline values: CDR1 MNHGY, CDR2 SVAAGI. The CDR3 spans 15 residues. V shed 3 bases and J shed 2 bases, with 13 bases lying between them. The CDR3 loop reads CASSYRGALQETQYF. In nucleotides, the CDR3 is TGTGCCAGCAGTTACAGAGGCGCGCTACAAGAGACCCAGTACTTC.

This rearrangement joins TRBV25-1 to TRBJ2-7; 7 bases agree with TRBD1. With 2 bases clipped from V and 2 bases from J, the junction kept 6 bases outside the gene matches. The CDR3 runs to 15 residues. Germline loops: CDR1 MGHDK, CDR2 SYGVNS. Here the CDR3 reads CASSEGQVLPYEQYF. CDR3 nucleotide sequence: TGTGCCAGCAGTGAAGGACAGGTGCTCCCCTACGAGCAGTACTTC.

V usage is TRBV15 and J usage is TRBJ2-1, with 8 nucleotides matching TRBD2. After removal of 5 bases from V and 8 bases from J, the junction contained 14 bases not matched to a gene. The germline V gene has CDR1 LNHNV and CDR2 YYDKDF (reference sequence). The CDR3 is made up of 16 amino acids. The CDR3 DNA sequence: TGTGCCACCAGCGAGACCCTTGGCGGGAGGCGGGATGAGCAGTTCTTC. Encoded protein: CATSETLGGRRDEQFF.